This T cell receptor beta chain is from a study of tumor-infiltrating lymphocytes in primary liver carcinoma (dated by TCRdb to 2016 to 2017). Background on the whole study: The five patients, three men and two women aged 30 to 69 years, had hepatocellular carcinoma (four) or combined HCC and intrahepatic cholangiocarcinoma (one). The five patients had tumors of stage T1-T3 N0M0, with maximum diameters ranging from 4.2 to 10 cm. Each sample produced about 3.65 to 7.13 million productive TCRbeta reads, and read depth showed no significant difference between tissue types. Across five regions of each liver tumor, along with adjacent normal tissue and blood, the study brought together TCRbeta repertoire sequencing, expression microarrays and whole-exome sequencing. A total of some 35 specimens from 5 patients went through TCRbeta repertoire sequencing, namely 25 tumor regions, 5 adjacent noncancerous liver tissues and 5 peripheral blood samples. To link TCRbeta repertoire diversity with the local molecular phenotype, the approximately 27 tumor region samples were profiled using Agilent mRNA microarrays. Reproducibility between technical replicate repertoires was high, with correlation coefficients above 0.95 and mean shared-clone rates near 0.89.

CDR1 GTSNPN and CDR2 SVGIG were looked up in the germline V gene (reference sequence). The CDR3 starts with the cysteine, ends with the phenylalanine, and has 16 residues. Only CDR3 DNA remains: 48 bases, in frame from the first base. Relative to germline, V is missing 7 bases and J is missing 2 bases, with 16 bases of the junction outside any gene match. Without any cell sorting, total RNA and DNA were extracted together from about 20-30 mg of bulk tissue using the AllPrep DNA/RNA mini kit. Roughly five patients with histopathologically diagnosed primary liver carcinoma underwent surgical resection in China between 2015 and 2016. At the time of sampling, the patients had chronic HBV infection and had not received any treatment. Each tumor was sampled at five spatially separated regions: the superior, inferior, left-lateral and right-lateral poles and the tumor centre. According to histology, viable tumor cells made up more than 80% of every tumor sample. Each fresh piece of tumor and adjacent tissue was cut in two, with one half stored in RNAlater at -80 degrees C and the other half sent for histology.

Results the study describes overall, beyond this receptor: The top 250 clones made up a significantly larger repertoire fraction in tumors than in blood (p = 0.039). Bulk unsorted samples precluded comparing CD4+ and CD8+ T cell repertoires. Consistent with antigen-driven expansion, pairs of tumor regions showed higher repertoire overlap (mean about 36%) than either tumor-adjacent pairs (about 17%) or tumor-blood pairs (roughly 14%). Only 4 or 5 patients were included in the study, and the authors note that the findings should be validated in a larger study. Only about 8-25% of top clones were found in all five regions of a tumor, suggesting spatial heterogeneity of tumor-infiltrating T cells. Because sequencing covered only the TCR beta chain and unpaired alpha chains were not captured, true repertoire diversity is likely underestimated.

Using a constant-region primer and ProtoScript II reverse transcriptase, TCRbeta-specific cDNA was reverse-transcribed from roughly 500 ng total RNA. Three nested multiplex PCR rounds, following a slightly modified ARM-PCR procedure, were used to build the TCRbeta libraries. Each of the first two PCR rounds ran for around 11 cycles and used multiplex TRBV1-TRBV30 forward primers together with a Cbeta reverse primer. Sample barcodes and Illumina adapters were added in a final 25-cycle PCR with Deep VentR polymerase. Amplicons of 200-500 bp were gel-purified with a QIAquick gel extraction kit before sequencing. An Illumina HiSeq 2500 was used to sequence the TCRbeta amplicons, generating 250-bp paired-end reads. The original pipeline was this. Quality trimming of reads was performed with Trimmomatic v0.33, and paired reads were merged with FLASH v1.2.11 so that full CDR3 sequences could be recovered. V, D and J germline segments were assigned to the rearranged TCRbeta sequences using MiGEC v1.2.1b. Clonotype statistics, along with Shannon-Wiener diversity indices, were calculated using VDJtools v1.0.0. To cut down on sampling bias, every analysis after diversity analysis relied on just the 250 most abundant clonotypes from each sample. TCRdb took the public reads, trimmed them with fastp at Q25, ran MiXCR for clone calling and kept in-frame beta chains. Each entry merges the rows of one CDR3 protein and shows their most common DNA and genes. The V and J calls shown here were made by TCRdb, not taken from the authors' results. Here the sample has approximately 73,000 distinct CDR3 sequences; roughly two thirds occur a single time. The top ten clones comprise approximately 30% of the sample.

This clonotype was counted at least ten times. It lacks a known antigen. Base qualities are not recorded, but no much larger clone differs from it by a single base. This TCR derives from a man between 40 and 49 years old with primary liver carcinoma and hepatitis B virus infection. This sequence uses TRBV30 and TRBJ2-5, with 7 bases in between that match TRBD2. Sequenced: liver tumor tissue from sampling region 4. According to the study, the label for this sample's cell subset or site signals: tumor region T4, right-lateral pole. The CDR3 is CAFHHRTASGQETQYF. The bases are TGTGCCTTTCACCACCGTACGGCTAGCGGACAAGAGACCCAGTACTTC.